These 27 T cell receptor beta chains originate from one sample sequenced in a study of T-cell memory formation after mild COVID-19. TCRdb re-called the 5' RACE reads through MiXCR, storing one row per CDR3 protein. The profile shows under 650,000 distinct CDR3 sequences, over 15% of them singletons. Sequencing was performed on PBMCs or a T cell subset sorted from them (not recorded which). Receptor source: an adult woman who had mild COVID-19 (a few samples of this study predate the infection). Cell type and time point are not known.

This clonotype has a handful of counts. The CDR3 loop reads CASSVDGRGFTDTQYF. In DNA form, the CDR3 reads TGTGCCAGCAGCGTAGATGGCAGGGGATTCACAGATACGCAGTATTTT. This rearrangement joins TRBV9 to TRBJ2-3; maybe TRBD1 (6 bases). Per the germline V gene, CDR1 is SGDLS and CDR2 is YYNGEE. Trimming removed 0 bases at V and 2 bases at J, with 13 bases between. The CDR3 is 16 residues long.

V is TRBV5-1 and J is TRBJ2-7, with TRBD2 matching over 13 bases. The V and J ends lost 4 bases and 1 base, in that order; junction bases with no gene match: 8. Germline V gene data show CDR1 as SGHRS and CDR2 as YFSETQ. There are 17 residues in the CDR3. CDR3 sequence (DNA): TGCGCCAGCAGCCCGCCAGGACTAGCGGGGGTTTCCTACGAGCAGTACTTC. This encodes CASSPPGLAGVSYEQYF.

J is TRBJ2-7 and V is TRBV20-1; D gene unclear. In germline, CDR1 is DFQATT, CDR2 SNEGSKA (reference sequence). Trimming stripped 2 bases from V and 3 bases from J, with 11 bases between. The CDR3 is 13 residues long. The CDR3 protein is CSARMYRGYEQYF. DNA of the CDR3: TGCAGTGCTAGAATGTACAGAGGCTACGAGCAGTACTTC.

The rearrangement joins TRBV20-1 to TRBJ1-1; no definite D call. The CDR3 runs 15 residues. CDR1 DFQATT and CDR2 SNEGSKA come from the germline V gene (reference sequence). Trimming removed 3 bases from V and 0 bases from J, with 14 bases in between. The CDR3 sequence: CSASFRPLLNTEAFF. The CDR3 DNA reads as TGCAGTGCTAGTTTCAGACCCCTCCTGAACACTGAAGCTTTCTTT.

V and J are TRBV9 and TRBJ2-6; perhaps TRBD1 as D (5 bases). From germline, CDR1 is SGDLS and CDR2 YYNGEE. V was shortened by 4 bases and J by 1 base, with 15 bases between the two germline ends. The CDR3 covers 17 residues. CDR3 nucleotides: TGTGCCAGCAGCACAGGATGGGGCGCATCTGGGGCCAACGTCCTGACTTTC. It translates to CASSTGWGASGANVLTF.

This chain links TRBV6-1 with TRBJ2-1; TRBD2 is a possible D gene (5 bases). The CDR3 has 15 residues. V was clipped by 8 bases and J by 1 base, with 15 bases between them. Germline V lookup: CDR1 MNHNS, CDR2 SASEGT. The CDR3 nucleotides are TGTGCCAGCTCCTCAGAGGGCCGTTCCTACAATGAGCAGTTCTTC. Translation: CASSSEGRSYNEQFF.

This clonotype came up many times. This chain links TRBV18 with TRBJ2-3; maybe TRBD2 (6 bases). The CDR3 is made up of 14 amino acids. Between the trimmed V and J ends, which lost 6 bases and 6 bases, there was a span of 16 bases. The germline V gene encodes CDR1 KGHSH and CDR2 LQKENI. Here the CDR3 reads CASSTEGTSDTQYF. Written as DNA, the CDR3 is TGTGCCAGCTCTACGGAGGGGACTTCGGATACGCAGTATTTT.

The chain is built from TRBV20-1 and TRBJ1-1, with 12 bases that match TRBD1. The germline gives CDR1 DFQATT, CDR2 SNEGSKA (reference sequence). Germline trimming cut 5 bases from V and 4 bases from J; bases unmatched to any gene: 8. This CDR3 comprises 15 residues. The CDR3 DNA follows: TGCAGTGCTGATCCGGGACAGGGGGCTCTCACTGAAGCTTTCTTT. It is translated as CSADPGQGALTEAFF.

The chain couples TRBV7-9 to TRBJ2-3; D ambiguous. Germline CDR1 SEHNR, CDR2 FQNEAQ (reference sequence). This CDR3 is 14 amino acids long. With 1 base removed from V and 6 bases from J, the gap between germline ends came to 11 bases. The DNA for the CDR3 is TGTGCCAGCAGCTTAGGGCGGTCCGGGGATACGCAGTATTTT. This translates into CASSLGRSGDTQYF.

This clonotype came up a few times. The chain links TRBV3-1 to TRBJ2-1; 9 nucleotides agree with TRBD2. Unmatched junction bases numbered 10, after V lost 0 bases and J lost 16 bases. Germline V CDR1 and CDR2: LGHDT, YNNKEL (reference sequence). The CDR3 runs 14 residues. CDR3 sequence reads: CASSQDRSGGRGFF. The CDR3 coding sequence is TGTGCCAGCAGCCAAGATCGGAGCGGGGGGCGAGGATTCTTC.

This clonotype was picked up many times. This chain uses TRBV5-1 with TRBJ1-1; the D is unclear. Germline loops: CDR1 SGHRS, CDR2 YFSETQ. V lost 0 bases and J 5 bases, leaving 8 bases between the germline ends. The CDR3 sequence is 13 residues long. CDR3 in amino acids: CASSLAPGTEAFF. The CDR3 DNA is TGCGCCAGCAGCTTGGCCCCGGGGACTGAAGCTTTCTTT. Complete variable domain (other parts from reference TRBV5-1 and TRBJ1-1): KAGVTQTPRYLIKTRGQQVTLSCSPISGHRSVSWYQQTPGQGLQFLFEYFSETQRNKGNFPGRFSGRQFSNSRSEMNVSTLELGDSALYLCASSLAPGTEAFFGQGTRLTVV.

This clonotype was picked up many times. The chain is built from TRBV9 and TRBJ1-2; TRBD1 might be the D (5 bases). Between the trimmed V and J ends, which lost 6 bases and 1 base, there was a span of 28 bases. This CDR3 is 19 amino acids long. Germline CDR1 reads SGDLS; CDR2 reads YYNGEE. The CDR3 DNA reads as TGTGCCAGCACCGGGGCCCGGGACGCCTCAGTGGACGGTAACTATGGCTACACCTTC. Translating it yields CASTGARDASVDGNYGYTF.

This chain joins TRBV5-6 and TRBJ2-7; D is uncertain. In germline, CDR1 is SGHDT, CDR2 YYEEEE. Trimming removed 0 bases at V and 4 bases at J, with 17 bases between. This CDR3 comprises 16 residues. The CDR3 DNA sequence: TGTGCCAGCAGCTTGGCCAAGGTCCCACGCCGGTACGAGCAGTACTTC. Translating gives CASSLAKVPRRYEQYF.

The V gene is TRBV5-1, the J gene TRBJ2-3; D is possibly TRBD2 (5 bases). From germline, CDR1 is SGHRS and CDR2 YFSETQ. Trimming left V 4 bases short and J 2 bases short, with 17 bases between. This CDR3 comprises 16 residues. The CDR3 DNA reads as TGCGCCAGCAGCCTGGAGGTCCCTCGCACCACAGATACGCAGTATTTT. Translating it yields CASSLEVPRTTDTQYF.

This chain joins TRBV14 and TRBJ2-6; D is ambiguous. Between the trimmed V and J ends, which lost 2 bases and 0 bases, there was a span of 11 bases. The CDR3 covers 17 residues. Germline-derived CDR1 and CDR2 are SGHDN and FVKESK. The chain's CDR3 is CASSQTWIISGANVLTF. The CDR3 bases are TGTGCCAGCAGCCAAACCTGGATAATCTCTGGGGCCAACGTCCTGACTTTC.

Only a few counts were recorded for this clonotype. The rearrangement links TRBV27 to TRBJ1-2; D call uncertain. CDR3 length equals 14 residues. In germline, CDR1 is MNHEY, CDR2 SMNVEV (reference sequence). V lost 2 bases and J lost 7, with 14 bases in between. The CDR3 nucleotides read TGTGCCAGCAGTTTAAGCGCCATAGGTAGTGGCTACACCTTC. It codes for CASSLSAIGSGYTF.

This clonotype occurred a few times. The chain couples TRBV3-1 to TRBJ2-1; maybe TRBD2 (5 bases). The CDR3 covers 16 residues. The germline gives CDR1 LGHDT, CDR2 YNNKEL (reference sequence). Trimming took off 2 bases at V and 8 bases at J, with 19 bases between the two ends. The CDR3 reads CASSQPGLSIRDEQFF. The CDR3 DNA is TGTGCCAGCAGCCAACCCGGACTTAGCATTAGGGATGAGCAGTTCTTC.

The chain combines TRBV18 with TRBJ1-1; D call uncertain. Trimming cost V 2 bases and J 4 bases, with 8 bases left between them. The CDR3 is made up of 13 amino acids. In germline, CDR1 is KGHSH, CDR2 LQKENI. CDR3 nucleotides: TGTGCCAGCTCACCAGGGATGGGCACTGAAGCTTTCTTT. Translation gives CASSPGMGTEAFF.

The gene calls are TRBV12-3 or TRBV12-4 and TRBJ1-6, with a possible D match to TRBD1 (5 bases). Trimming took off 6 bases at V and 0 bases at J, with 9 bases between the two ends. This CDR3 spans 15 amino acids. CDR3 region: CASSRQTSYNSPLHF. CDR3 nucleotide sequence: TGTGCCAGCAGCAGACAGACCTCCTATAATTCACCCCTCCACTTT.

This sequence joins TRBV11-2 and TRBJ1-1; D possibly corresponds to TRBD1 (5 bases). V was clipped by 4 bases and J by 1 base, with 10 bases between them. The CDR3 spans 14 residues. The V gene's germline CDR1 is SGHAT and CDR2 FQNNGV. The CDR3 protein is CASSWDGRNTEAFF. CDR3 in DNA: TGTGCCAGCAGCTGGGACGGCCGGAACACTGAAGCTTTCTTT.

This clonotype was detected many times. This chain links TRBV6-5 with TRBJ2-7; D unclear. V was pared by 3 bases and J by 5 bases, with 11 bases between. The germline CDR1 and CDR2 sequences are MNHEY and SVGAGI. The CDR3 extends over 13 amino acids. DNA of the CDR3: TGTGCCAGCAGTTATCTGGACGTCGACGAGCAGTACTTC. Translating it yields CASSYLDVDEQYF.

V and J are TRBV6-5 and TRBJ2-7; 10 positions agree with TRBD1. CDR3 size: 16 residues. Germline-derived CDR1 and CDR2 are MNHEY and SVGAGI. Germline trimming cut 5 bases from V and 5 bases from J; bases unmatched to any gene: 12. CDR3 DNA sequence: TGTGCCAGCAGTCCGTCATCCGGGACAGGGGCCCACGAGCAGTACTTC. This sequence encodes CASSPSSGTGAHEQYF.

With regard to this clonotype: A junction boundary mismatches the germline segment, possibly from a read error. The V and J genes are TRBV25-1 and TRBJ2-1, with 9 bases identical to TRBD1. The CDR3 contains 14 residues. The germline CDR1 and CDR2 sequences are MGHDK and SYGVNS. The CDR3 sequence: CASSRDRVPNEQLF. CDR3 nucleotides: TGTGCCAGCAGCCGGGACAGGGTACCTAATGAGCAGTTATTC.

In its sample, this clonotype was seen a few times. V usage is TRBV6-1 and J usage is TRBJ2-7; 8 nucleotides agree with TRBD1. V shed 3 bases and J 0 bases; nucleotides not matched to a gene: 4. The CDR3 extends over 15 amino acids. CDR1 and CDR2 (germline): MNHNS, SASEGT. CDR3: CASSDRDRTSYEQYF. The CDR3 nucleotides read TGTGCCAGCAGTGACAGGGACAGGACCTCCTACGAGCAGTACTTC.

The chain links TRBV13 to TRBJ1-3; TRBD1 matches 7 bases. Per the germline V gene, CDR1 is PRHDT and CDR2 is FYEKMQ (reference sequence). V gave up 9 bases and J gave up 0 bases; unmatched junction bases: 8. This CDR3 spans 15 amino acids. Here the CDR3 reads CASHAGTVSGNTIYF. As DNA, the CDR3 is TGTGCCAGTCATGCCGGGACAGTCTCTGGAAACACCATATATTTT. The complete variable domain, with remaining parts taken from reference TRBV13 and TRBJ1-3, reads AAGVIQSPRHLIKEKRETATLKCYPIPRHDTVYWYQQGPGQDPQFLISFYEKMQSDKGSIPDRFSAQQFSDYHSELNMSSLELGDSALYFCASHAGTVSGNTIYFGEGSWLTVV.

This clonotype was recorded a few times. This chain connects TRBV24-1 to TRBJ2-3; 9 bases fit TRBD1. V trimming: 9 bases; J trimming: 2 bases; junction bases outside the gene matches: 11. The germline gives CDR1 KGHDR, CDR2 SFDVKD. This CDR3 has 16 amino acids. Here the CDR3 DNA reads TGTGCCACCGGAAAACAGGGGGCAAGGGACACAGATACGCAGTATTTT. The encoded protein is CATGKQGARDTDTQYF.

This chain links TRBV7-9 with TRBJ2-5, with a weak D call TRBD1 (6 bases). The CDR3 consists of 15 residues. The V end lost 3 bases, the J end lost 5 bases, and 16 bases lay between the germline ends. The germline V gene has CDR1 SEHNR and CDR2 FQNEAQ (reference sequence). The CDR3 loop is CASSFYAQGGETQYF. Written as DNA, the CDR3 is TGTGCCAGCAGCTTTTATGCACAGGGCGGGGAGACCCAGTACTTC.